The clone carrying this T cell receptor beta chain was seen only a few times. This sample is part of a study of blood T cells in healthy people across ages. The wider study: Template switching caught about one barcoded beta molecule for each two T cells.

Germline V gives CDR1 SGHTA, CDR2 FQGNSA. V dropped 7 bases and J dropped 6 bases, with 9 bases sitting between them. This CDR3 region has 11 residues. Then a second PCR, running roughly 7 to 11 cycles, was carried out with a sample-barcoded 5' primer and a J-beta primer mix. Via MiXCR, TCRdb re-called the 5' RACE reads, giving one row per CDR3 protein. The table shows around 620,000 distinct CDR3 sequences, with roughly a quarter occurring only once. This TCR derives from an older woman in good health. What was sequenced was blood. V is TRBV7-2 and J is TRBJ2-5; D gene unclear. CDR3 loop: CASTPLQTQYF. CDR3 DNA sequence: TGTGCCAGCACCCCGTTGCAGACCCAGTACTTC.